This TCR beta chain stems from a study of control samples from healthy donors and cancer patients. Here immunoSEQ multiplex PCR was the method, and the copy in TCRdb shows in-frame clones only, minus some. Counted here are tens of thousands of clones, 91% occurring once; the ten biggest clones make up roughly 18%. Sequencing input: blood. The receptor comes from a man in his fifties in good health.

CDR3 DNA: TGTGCCAGCAGTCCCCCCGGGAGGCCCTACGAGCAGTACTTC. It specifies CASSPPGRPYEQYF. This chain uses TRBV6-5 with TRBJ2-7, with 7 bases that match TRBD2. The CDR3 runs to 14 residues. Germline CDR1 is MNHEY and CDR2 is SVGAGI. Trimming at V came to 5 bases and at J to 2 bases, leaving 6 bases not matched to a gene.